The 13 T cell receptor beta chains presented below share a single source sample, sequenced in a study of T cell responses to AZD1222 COVID-19 vaccine. The assay was immunoSEQ multiplex PCR, and TCRdb's table has in-frame clones only and misses some. The table shows some 200,000 clones, with around nine tenths occurring only once. Sequencing was performed on peripheral blood, taken 28 days after the second AZD1222 dose. The receptors come from an adult who received the AZD1222 COVID-19 vaccine.

This clone came up once. The CDR3 sequence is CASSSTLSWGDTYEQYF. The CDR3 DNA reads as TGCGCCAGCAGCTCCACCCTTAGCTGGGGCGACACCTACGAGCAGTACTTC. The J gene is TRBJ2-7, the V gene TRBV5-1, with D tentatively TRBD1 (5 bases). The V end was cut by 3 bases, the J end by 2 bases, with 21 bases between. CDR1 and CDR2 from the germline V gene are SGHRS and YFSETQ. This CDR3 contains 17 residues.

The chain recombines TRBV27 with TRBJ1-4, with unresolved D. The V gene's germline CDR1 is MNHEY and CDR2 SMNVEV (reference sequence). Trimming removed 6 bases from V and 10 bases from J, with 18 bases in between. This CDR3 comprises 14 residues. DNA for the CDR3: TGTGCCAGCAGGGAACGAGGGCCTGGGAGAAAACTGTTTTTT. Translation gives CASRERGPGRKLFF.

This clone came up once. The chain's CDR3 is CASSLRDSPYNEQFF. The CDR3 nucleotides are TGTGCCAGCAGCTTAAGGGACTCCCCTTACAATGAGCAGTTCTTC. The chain carries TRBV7-9 and TRBJ2-1; a weak D match, TRBD2 (6 bases). V was trimmed by 2 bases and J by 4 bases, leaving 12 bases between them. CDR1 and CDR2 (germline): SEHNR, FQNEAQ (reference sequence). The CDR3 is made up of 15 amino acids. Looking up the rest from reference TRBV7-9 and TRBJ2-1 gives the full variable domain: DTGVSQNPRHKITKRGQNVTFRCDPISEHNRLYWYRQTLGQGPEFLTYFQNEAQLEKSRLLSDRFSAERPKGSFSTLEIQRTEQGDSAMYLCASSLRDSPYNEQFFGPGTRLTVL.

This chain joins TRBV30 and TRBJ1-5; TRBD1 might be the D (5 bases). Trimming left V 0 bases short and J 6 bases short, with 9 bases between. In germline, CDR1 is GTSNPN, CDR2 SVGIG (reference sequence). CDR3 length equals 13 residues. This CDR3 is CAWSVQGFQPQHF. The CDR3 DNA is TGTGCCTGGAGTGTTCAGGGATTTCAGCCCCAGCATTTT. Together with reference TRBV30 and TRBJ1-5, the CDR3 gives the full variable domain: SQTIHQWPATLVQPVGSPLSLECTVEGTSNPNLYWYRQAAGRGLQLLFYSVGIGQISSEVPQNLSASRPQDRQFILSSKKLLLSDSGFYLCAWSVQGFQPQHFGDGTRLSIL.

The J gene is TRBJ1-4, the V gene TRBV5-1, with TRBD1 as a possible D gene (5 bases). CDR1 is SGHRS and CDR2 is YFSETQ in the germline V gene. The germline V and J ends were trimmed by 4 bases and 4 bases, with 14 bases remaining between them. The CDR3 is 15 amino acids. This chain's CDR3 is CASSRWRGVNEKLFF. In DNA form, the CDR3 reads TGCGCCAGCAGCCGGTGGAGAGGGGTTAATGAAAAACTGTTTTTT.

The gene calls are TRBV5-1 and TRBJ2-1, with D perhaps matching TRBD1 (6 bases). Per the germline V gene, CDR1 is SGHRS and CDR2 is YFSETQ. V was clipped by 2 bases and J by 10 bases, with 19 bases between them. This CDR3 is 15 amino acids long. The CDR3 nucleotides read TGCGCCAGCAGCTTAAGCCTAGCTGGGGGCAGCGAGCAGTTCTTC. Translation gives CASSLSLAGGSEQFF.

The chain couples TRBV24-1 to TRBJ2-7, with 8 bases that match TRBD2. J lost 6 bases, V lost 2 bases, and 11 bases had no gene match. The CDR3 is 16 amino acids. Looked up from germline, CDR1 is KGHDR and CDR2 is SFDVKD. The CDR3 region is CATSDSGRGGSPEQYF. DNA of the CDR3: TGTGCCACCAGTGATTCCGGGAGGGGTGGGTCCCCCGAGCAGTACTTC.

This chain uses TRBV28 with TRBJ1-5, with D possibly matching TRBD1 (5 bases). Germline assignment: CDR1 MDHEN and CDR2 SYDVKM. The ends were cut back, 0 bases at V and 2 bases at J, with 11 bases in the middle. The CDR3 totals 16 residues. DNA for the CDR3: TGTGCCAGCAGTTTATGGGCAGGGTTAGGCAATCAGCCCCAGCATTTT. Encoded protein: CASSLWAGLGNQPQHF.

This clone has a single count. This chain connects TRBV7-2 to TRBJ1-2; the D gene is possibly TRBD1 (5 bases). Germline V gene sequence: CDR1 SGHTA, CDR2 FQGNSA. Trimming took 7 bases from V and 6 from J, leaving 21 bases between them. The CDR3 sequence is 15 residues long. The CDR3 DNA reads TGTGCCAGCAACTCGGGGCTTGCTCACCTTAATGGCTACACCTTC. This codes for CASNSGLAHLNGYTF.

The rearrangement uses TRBV27 and TRBJ2-3, with no clear D. V lost 6 bases and J lost 4, with 14 bases in between. This CDR3 is 14 amino acids long. Germline V CDR1 and CDR2: MNHEY, SMNVEV (reference sequence). CDR3 in amino acids: CASRLALGSDTQYF. The CDR3 region has the DNA TGTGCCAGCAGGCTCGCTTTGGGGTCAGATACGCAGTATTTT.

Remarks on this clone: Other DNA sequences in the same sample also yield this CDR3. The CDR3: CASSDRDYEQYF. The CDR3 DNA follows: TGTGCCAGCTCCGACAGGGACTACGAGCAGTACTTC. This chain links TRBV12-3 or TRBV12-4 with TRBJ2-7; 7 nucleotides align to TRBD1. The J segment lost 3 bases and the V segment lost 8 bases, leaving 4 bases of the junction unmatched. The CDR3 is 12 amino acids.

The rearrangement links TRBV7-9 to TRBJ2-7; D unresolved. Trimming shortened V by 5 bases and J by 3 bases, and 11 bases separated the two germline ends. Germline V gene sequence: CDR1 SEHNR, CDR2 FQNEAQ (reference sequence). The CDR3 has 13 residues. CDR3 in amino acids: CASSRQTFYEQYF. For the CDR3, the DNA is TGTGCCAGCAGCAGGCAGACTTTCTACGAGCAGTACTTC. Full variable domain (rest looked up from reference TRBV7-9 and TRBJ2-7): DTGVSQNPRHKITKRGQNVTFRCDPISEHNRLYWYRQTLGQGPEFLTYFQNEAQLEKSRLLSDRFSAERPKGSFSTLEIQRTEQGDSAMYLCASSRQTFYEQYFGPGTRLTVT.

The chain joins TRBV7-8 to TRBJ2-7; 7 bases match TRBD2. CDR3 length equals 13 residues. CDR1 is SGHVS, CDR2 FQNEAQ, per germline. The junction had 10 bases not matched to a gene; V was cut back by 8 bases and J by 6 bases. CDR3: CASSSGLGGEQYF. The CDR3 DNA sequence: TGTGCCAGCTCTAGCGGCCTAGGCGGCGAGCAGTACTTC.